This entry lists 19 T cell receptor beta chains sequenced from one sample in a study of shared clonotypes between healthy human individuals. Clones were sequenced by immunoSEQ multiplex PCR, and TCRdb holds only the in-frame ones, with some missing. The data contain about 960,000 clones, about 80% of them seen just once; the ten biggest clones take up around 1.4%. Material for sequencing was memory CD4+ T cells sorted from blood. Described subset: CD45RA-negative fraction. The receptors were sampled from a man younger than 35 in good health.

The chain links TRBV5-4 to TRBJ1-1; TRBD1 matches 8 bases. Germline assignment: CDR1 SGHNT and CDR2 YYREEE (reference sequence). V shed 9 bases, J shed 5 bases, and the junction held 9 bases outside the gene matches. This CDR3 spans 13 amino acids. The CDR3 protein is CATEYRGGTEAFF. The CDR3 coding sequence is TGTGCCACTGAGTACAGGGGGGGGACTGAAGCTTTCTTT.

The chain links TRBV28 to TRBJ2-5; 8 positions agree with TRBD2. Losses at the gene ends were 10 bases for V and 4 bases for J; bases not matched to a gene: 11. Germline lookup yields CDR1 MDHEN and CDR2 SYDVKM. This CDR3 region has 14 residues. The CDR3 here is CATTTRGATETQYF. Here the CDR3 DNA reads TGTGCCACTACGACGCGGGGGGCAACAGAGACCCAGTACTTC.

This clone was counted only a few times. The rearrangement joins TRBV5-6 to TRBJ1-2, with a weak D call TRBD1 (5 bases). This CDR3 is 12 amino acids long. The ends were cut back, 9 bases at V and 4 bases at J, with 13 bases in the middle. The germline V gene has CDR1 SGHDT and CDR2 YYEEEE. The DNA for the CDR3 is TGTGCCACCACGGGACGGGCCTATGGCTACACCTTC. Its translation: CATTGRAYGYTF.

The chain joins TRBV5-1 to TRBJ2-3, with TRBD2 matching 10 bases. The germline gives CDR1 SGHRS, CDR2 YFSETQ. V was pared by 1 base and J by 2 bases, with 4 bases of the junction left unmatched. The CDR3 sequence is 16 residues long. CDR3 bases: TGCGCCAGCAGCTTGAAGAGCGGGGGGGCCACAGATACGCAGTATTTT. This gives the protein CASSLKSGGATDTQYF. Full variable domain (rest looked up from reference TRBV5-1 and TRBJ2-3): KAGVTQTPRYLIKTRGQQVTLSCSPISGHRSVSWYQQTPGQGLQFLFEYFSETQRNKGNFPGRFSGRQFSNSRSEMNVSTLELGDSALYLCASSLKSGGATDTQYFGPGTRLTVL.

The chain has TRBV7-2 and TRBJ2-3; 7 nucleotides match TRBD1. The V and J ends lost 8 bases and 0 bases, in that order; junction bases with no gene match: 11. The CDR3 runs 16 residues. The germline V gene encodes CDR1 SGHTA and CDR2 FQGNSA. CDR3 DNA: TGTGCCAGCGGCAGGGGGACCTCTCCCAGCACAGATACGCAGTATTTT. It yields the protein CASGRGTSPSTDTQYF.

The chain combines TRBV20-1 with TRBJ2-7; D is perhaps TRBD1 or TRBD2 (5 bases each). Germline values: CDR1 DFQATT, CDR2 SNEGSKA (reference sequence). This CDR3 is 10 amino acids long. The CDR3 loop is CSAWGNEQYF. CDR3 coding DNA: TGCAGCGCTTGGGGGAACGAGCAGTACTTC.

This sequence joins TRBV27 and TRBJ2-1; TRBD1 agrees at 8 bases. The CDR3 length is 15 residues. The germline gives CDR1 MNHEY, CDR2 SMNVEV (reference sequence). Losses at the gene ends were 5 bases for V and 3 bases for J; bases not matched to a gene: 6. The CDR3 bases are TGTGCCAGCAGTCAAGGACAGGGCGGCTACAATGAGCAGTTCTTC. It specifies CASSQGQGGYNEQFF.

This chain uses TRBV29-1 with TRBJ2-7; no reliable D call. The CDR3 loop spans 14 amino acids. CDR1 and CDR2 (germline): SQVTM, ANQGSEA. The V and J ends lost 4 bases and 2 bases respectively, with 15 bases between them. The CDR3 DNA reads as TGCAGCGTTGGCCTCGGATGGAGTCCCTACGAGCAGTACTTC. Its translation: CSVGLGWSPYEQYF.

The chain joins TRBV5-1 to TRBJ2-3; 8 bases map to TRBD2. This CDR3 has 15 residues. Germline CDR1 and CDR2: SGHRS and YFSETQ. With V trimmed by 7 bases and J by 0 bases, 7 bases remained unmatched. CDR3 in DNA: TGCGCCAGCTCTACGGGGGGGCTAAGCACAGATACGCAGTATTTT. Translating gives CASSTGGLSTDTQYF. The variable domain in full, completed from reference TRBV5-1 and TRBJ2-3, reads KAGVTQTPRYLIKTRGQQVTLSCSPISGHRSVSWYQQTPGQGLQFLFEYFSETQRNKGNFPGRFSGRQFSNSRSEMNVSTLELGDSALYLCASSTGGLSTDTQYFGPGTRLTVL.

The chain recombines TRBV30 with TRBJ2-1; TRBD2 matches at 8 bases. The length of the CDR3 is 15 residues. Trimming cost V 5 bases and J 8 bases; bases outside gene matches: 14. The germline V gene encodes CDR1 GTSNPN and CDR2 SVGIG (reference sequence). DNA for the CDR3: TGTGCCTGGTCTATAGCGGGGAAGCGTAAGGATGAGCAGTTCTTC. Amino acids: CAWSIAGKRKDEQFF.

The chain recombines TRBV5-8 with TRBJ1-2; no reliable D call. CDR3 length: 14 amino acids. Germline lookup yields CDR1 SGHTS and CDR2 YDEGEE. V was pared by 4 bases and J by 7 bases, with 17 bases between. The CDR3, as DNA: TGTGCCAGCAGCGATTGGGTGAGACGTGCTGGCTACACCTTC. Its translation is CASSDWVRRAGYTF.

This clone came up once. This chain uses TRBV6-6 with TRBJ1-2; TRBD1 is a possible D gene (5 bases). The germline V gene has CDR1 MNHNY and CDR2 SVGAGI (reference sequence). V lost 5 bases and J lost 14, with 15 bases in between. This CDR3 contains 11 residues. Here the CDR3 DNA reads TGTGCCAGCAGTCCCCACCAGGGTGGGACCTTC. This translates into CASSPHQGGTF.

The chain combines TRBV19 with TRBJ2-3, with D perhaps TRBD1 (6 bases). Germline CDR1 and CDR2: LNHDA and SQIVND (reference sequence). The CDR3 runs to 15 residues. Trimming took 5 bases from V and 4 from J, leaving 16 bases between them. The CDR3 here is CASSDRQAVSDTQYF. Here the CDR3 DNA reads TGTGCCAGTAGTGACCGACAGGCGGTTTCAGATACGCAGTATTTT. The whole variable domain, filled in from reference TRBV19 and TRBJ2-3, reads DGGITQSPKYLFRKEGQNVTLSCEQNLNHDAMYWYRQDPGQGLRLIYYSQIVNDFQKGDIAEGYSVSREKKESFPLTVTSAQKNPTAFYLCASSDRQAVSDTQYFGPGTRLTVL.

DNA of the CDR3: TGTGCCAGCAGGGGTACAGGGTATGCGACTTTCTTT. It specifies CASRGTGYATFF. The J gene is TRBJ1-1, the V gene TRBV5-4; a weak D match, TRBD1 (6 bases). The V and J ends lost 5 bases and 12 bases respectively, with 17 bases between them. This CDR3 comprises 12 residues. CDR1 and CDR2 (germline): SGHNT, YYREEE (reference sequence).

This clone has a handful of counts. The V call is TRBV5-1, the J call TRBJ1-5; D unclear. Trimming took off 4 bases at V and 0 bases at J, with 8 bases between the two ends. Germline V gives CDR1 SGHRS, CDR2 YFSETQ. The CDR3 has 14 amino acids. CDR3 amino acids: CASSQDNSNQPQHF. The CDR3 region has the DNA TGCGCCAGCAGCCAAGACAATAGCAATCAGCCCCAGCATTTT.

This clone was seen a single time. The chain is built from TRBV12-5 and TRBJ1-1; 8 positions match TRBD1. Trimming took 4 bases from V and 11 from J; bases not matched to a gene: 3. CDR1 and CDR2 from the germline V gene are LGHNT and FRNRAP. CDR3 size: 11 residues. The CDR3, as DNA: TGTGCTAGTGGTTCACAGGGGGAGGCTTTCTTT. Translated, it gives CASGSQGEAFF.

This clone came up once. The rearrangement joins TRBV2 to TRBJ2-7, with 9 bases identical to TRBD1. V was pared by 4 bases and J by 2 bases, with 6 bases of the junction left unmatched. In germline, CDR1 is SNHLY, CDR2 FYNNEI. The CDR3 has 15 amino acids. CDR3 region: CASSGDRAPTYEQYF. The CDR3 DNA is TGTGCCAGCAGTGGGGACAGGGCCCCTACCTACGAGCAGTACTTC.

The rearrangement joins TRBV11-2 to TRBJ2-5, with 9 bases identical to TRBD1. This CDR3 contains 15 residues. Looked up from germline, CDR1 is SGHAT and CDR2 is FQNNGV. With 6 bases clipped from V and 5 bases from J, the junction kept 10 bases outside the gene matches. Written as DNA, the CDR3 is TGTGCCAGCAGGGACTGGACAGGGGTAGGCGAGACCCAGTACTTC. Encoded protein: CASRDWTGVGETQYF.

DNA of the CDR3: TGTGCCAGCAGTTCTCAGACAGGGGGCTACGAGCAGTACTTC. It encodes CASSSQTGGYEQYF. The J gene is TRBJ2-7, the V gene TRBV27, with 9 bases fitting TRBD1. The CDR3 has 14 residues. The V gene end was trimmed by 4 bases and the J gene end by 3 bases; junction bases not matched to a gene: 4. Germline values: CDR1 MNHEY, CDR2 SMNVEV (reference sequence).